This T cell receptor beta chain was identified during a study of cytomegalovirus exposure and HLA in healthy donors. A word on this clone: Antigen unknown.

The CDR3 has 15 residues. Germline V gives CDR1 LNHDA, CDR2 SQIVND (reference sequence). The V segment lost 4 bases and the J segment 5 bases; nucleotides outside the gene matches: 6. In nominal health when sampled, donors likely had unrecorded immune exposures nonetheless. It was with 60 Vbeta and 13 Jbeta primers that the PCR ran. Measured with immunoSEQ multiplex PCR; TCRdb has only the in-frame clones, and not every one. Of approximately 140,000 clones listed, more than 75% are singletons. Study-wide results and caveats: Based on reports, TCR beta sequences accurately predicted HLA-A and HLA-B alleles for most subjects. Analyzed later, most CMV-associated TCR beta chains appeared HLA-restricted.

This sequence originates from a woman between 40 and 50 years old in good health and CMV-seropositive. V and J are TRBV19 and TRBJ1-4, with 8 bases lining up with TRBD1. Sample: PBMCs. The CDR3 reads CASSSRTGRNEKLFF. CDR3 nucleotide sequence: TGTGCCAGTAGTAGCAGGACAGGGAGGAATGAAAAACTGTTTTTT.